This T cell receptor beta chain was obtained from a study of long-term antiretroviral therapy in people with HIV. Running of the v3.0 immunoSEQ assay took place at survey level. Clones were read by immunoSEQ multiplex PCR, and TCRdb kept only the in-frame ones, dropping some. The sample carries about 17,000 clones, approximately 89% recorded once. This CDR3 region has 13 residues. V dropped 3 bases and J dropped 8; count of bases not matched to a gene: 5. Germline V gives CDR1 MNHEY, CDR2 SMNVEV (reference sequence). The receptor was isolated from a woman aged 35 to 49 with HIV. Sequencing was performed on unsorted PBMCs, taken 0.6 years after starting antiretroviral therapy. V and J are TRBV27 and TRBJ2-5, with TRBD2 matching 8 bases. The CDR3 loop reads CASSFTGGTTQYF. DNA of the CDR3: TGTGCCAGCAGTTTTACGGGAGGGACAACCCAGTACTTC.